The present TCR beta chain was sequenced within a study of response to subunit inactivated influenza vaccine. General study findings and limits: It was the authors' suggestion that each seasonal influenza vaccination recruits few new T cells.

This clonotype was found a few times. Its antigen is not identified. This CDR3 spans 13 amino acids. Germline values: CDR1 DFQATT, CDR2 SNEGSKA (reference sequence). V was clipped by 6 bases and J by 2 bases; unmatched bases: 5. One entry per CDR3 protein, called by TCRdb with MiXCR from the RT-PCR reads. This sample yields around 750,000 distinct CDR3 sequences, of which 21% are seen a single time; roughly a tenth belongs to the top ten. The receptor's source is a middle-aged man who received an inactivated influenza vaccine. The chain uses TRBV20-1 and TRBJ2-3; 7 bases line up with TRBD2. Material: PBMCs from blood, obtained about 5 days after vaccination. The DNA of the CDR3 is TGCAGTGCAACGGGGGGTACCACAGATACGCAGTATTTT. Translated: CSATGGTTDTQYF.